This entry lists 9 T cell receptor beta chains sequenced from one sample in a study of blood T cell repertoires in COVID-19. Data came from immunoSEQ multiplex PCR; TCRdb stores just in-frame clones and leaves some out. The table shows about 410,000 clones, with about 91% occurring only once. The specimen was peripheral blood. The receptors were gathered from a middle-aged woman with COVID-19, enrolled during active disease.

The chain joins TRBV3-1 (or the pseudogene TRBV3-2) to TRBJ2-3; 7 bases line up with TRBD1. From germline, CDR1 is LGHDT and CDR2 YNNKEL (reference sequence). The CDR3 loop spans 13 amino acids. The ends lost 5 bases at V and 1 base at J; junction bases unmatched: 0. In nucleotides, the CDR3 is TGTGCCAGCAGCGACAGGGGCACAGATACGCAGTATTTT. This gives the protein CASSDRGTDTQYF.

This chain uses TRBV11-2 with TRBJ1-2; D unclear. The germline V and J ends were trimmed by 0 bases and 4 bases, with 12 bases remaining between them. There are 15 residues in the CDR3. Germline CDR1 reads SGHAT; CDR2 reads FQNNGV. The CDR3 loop is CASSLDLQLSYGYTF. In nucleotides, the CDR3 is TGTGCCAGCAGCTTAGATCTACAGCTTTCCTATGGCTACACCTTC.

V usage is TRBV6-5 and J usage is TRBJ1-1; 8 nucleotides agree with TRBD1. V lost 6 bases to trimming and J lost 7 bases; unmatched junction nucleotides: 1. The CDR3 sequence is 11 residues long. Germline V gene lookup returns CDR1 MNHEY and CDR2 SVGAGI. For the CDR3, the DNA is TGTGCCAGCAGAGACAGGGGTGAAGCTTTCTTT. Its protein is CASRDRGEAFF.

The CDR3 DNA is TGTGCCAGCAGCCCTCCCCGGGACAGGGGCACTAATGAAAAACTGTTTTTT. It is translated as CASSPPRDRGTNEKLFF. V usage is TRBV6-2 or TRBV6-3 and J usage is TRBJ1-4; 10 nucleotides match TRBD1. The V segment lost 6 bases and the J segment 2 bases; nucleotides outside the gene matches: 9. Germline V gene lookup returns CDR1 MNHEY and CDR2 SVGEGT. CDR3 size: 17 residues.

CDR3 coding DNA: TGTGCCAGCAGGTTACAGGGGGCGGGCACCGGGGAGCTGTTTTTT. Amino acid sequence: CASRLQGAGTGELFF. The chain uses TRBV28 and TRBJ2-2, with TRBD1 matching 9 bases. V lost 6 bases to trimming and J lost 4 bases; unmatched junction nucleotides: 6. From germline, CDR1 is MDHEN and CDR2 SYDVKM. This CDR3 spans 15 amino acids.

This clone was observed a handful of times. The chain has TRBV3-1 (or the pseudogene TRBV3-2) and TRBJ2-7; a weak D match, TRBD1 (6 bases). CDR1 is LGHDT, CDR2 YNNKEL, per germline (reference sequence). The CDR3 sequence is 14 residues long. V dropped 4 bases and J dropped 2 bases, with 12 bases sitting between them. The CDR3 sequence is CASSPYREPYEQYF. Here the CDR3 DNA reads TGTGCCAGCAGCCCATACAGGGAGCCCTACGAGCAGTACTTC.

This chain uses TRBV7-2 with TRBJ1-1; D gene unclear. V lost 5 bases, J lost 0 bases, and 16 bases lay in between. In germline, CDR1 is SGHTA, CDR2 FQGNSA. CDR3 length: 16 amino acids. CDR3 bases: TGTGCCAGCAGCCCCTACCGTGAATCCATGAACACTGAAGCTTTCTTT. Its translation is CASSPYRESMNTEAFF.

The chain links TRBV27 to TRBJ2-2; possible D gene TRBD1, 5 bases. CDR1 and CDR2 (germline): MNHEY, SMNVEV (reference sequence). V shed 0 bases and J shed 4 bases, with 9 bases lying between them. This CDR3 is 15 amino acids long. The CDR3 loop reads CASSLSIRVTGELFF. The CDR3 DNA is TGTGCCAGCAGTTTATCGATCAGGGTCACCGGGGAGCTGTTTTTT.

J is TRBJ1-2 and V is TRBV25-1, with TRBD1 matching 10 bases. CDR3 length: 16 amino acids. The germline V gene has CDR1 MGHDK and CDR2 SYGVNS. The trim removed 4 bases at V and 2 bases at J, leaving 7 bases unmatched. This CDR3 reads CASSGVRDRGNYGYTF. As DNA, the CDR3 is TGTGCCAGCAGTGGGGTCCGGGACAGGGGAAACTATGGCTACACCTTC.